What follows is one TCR beta chain and its context. Its antigen target is currently unknown. A junction end diverges from the germline sequence, so it may reflect a read error. The library was prepared using RT-PCR. The instrument was an Illumina HiSeq 2500. TCRdb applied fastp at Q25 and MiXCR to the public reads, then kept only in-frame beta chains. Merged by CDR3 protein, the rows form single entries marked with the most common genes and DNA. Recorded for this sample are around 520,000 distinct CDR3 sequences; roughly 27% of them occurred a single time. The top ten constitute over 1.5% of the sample. These data belong to a study of response to subunit inactivated influenza vaccine (dated by TCRdb to the late 2010s). About the investigation overall: To follow how T cells responded to a trivalent subunit inactivated influenza vaccine, the researchers relied on deep quantitative profiling of the T cell receptor repertoire. The full study reports these points: It was suggested by the authors that each seasonal influenza vaccination may recruit only a limited number of new T cells.

CDR1 GTSNPN and CDR2 SVGIG were looked up in the germline V gene (reference sequence). The CDR3, from cysteine to phenylalanine, totals 17 residues. This entry keeps only the CDR3 DNA: 51 bases, framed from base 1. Here the sequenced sample was CD4+ T cells sorted from PBMCs, taken 5 days after vaccination. The V and J genes are TRBV30 and TRBJ2-1; TRBD2 aligns with 11 central bases. This clonotype was obtained from a man in his fifties who received an inactivated influenza vaccine. Donor details come from another sample of the same person, matched by shared clones. Here is the DNA: TGTGCCTGGAGTGTACCCCGCTCTAGCGGGGGGAACAATGATCAGTTCTTC. It codes for CAWSVPRSSGGNNDQFF.